This T cell receptor (beta chain) appears in the sequencing data of a study of T-cell memory formation after mild COVID-19. Findings and limits, study-wide: Cross-reactive memory appears to have joined, as suggested by some responding clones showing up in pre-infection memory. Contracting CD4+ clones lay largely in CM and EM, with CD8+ ones residing in EMRA. CD4/CD8 balance characterized clones contracting day 15 to 85, and CD4+ skew characterized later expanders.

This clonotype was recorded a few times. Its antigen is as yet unknown. V was trimmed by 6 bases and J by 5 bases, leaving 16 bases between them. This CDR3 region has 14 residues. Employing constant-segment primers, 5'RACE generated TCR alpha and TCR beta cDNA libraries bearing sample barcodes and UMIs. In TCRdb, the 5' RACE reads were re-called with MiXCR into one record per CDR3 protein. The sample comprises around 200,000 distinct CDR3 sequences, roughly a fifth of which are singletons, and under 25% rests with the top ten. This chain connects TRBV12-3 or TRBV12-4 to TRBJ1-1, with D hard to call. The sequenced sample was PBMCs or a T cell subset sorted from them (not recorded which). This sequence was found in an adult woman who had mild COVID-19 (a few samples of this study predate the infection). Cell type and time point are not known. The CDR3 nucleotides are TGTGCCAGCAGCCAGACTGAGTATGGTACTGAAGCTTTCTTT. Its translation: CASSQTEYGTEAFF.